Listed here is a single T cell receptor (beta chain). Its antigen is not known. V shed 5 bases and J 0 bases; nucleotides not matched to a gene: 10. The length of the CDR3 is 19 residues. The germline CDR1 and CDR2 sequences are SGHNT and YENEEA. This specimen belongs to a study of T cell responses to AZD1222 COVID-19 vaccine. Study-level points and caveats: Only a handful of AZD1222 recipients tested seropositive at baseline. The study found Spike-specific TCR breadth and depth rose after two AZD1222 doses.

TCRdb's table, derived via immunoSEQ multiplex PCR, lists solely in-frame clones and lacks some. The sample has over 150,000 clones; around 90% are singletons. The clonotype comes from an adult in good health. The sample was peripheral blood, taken on day 0 of AZD1222 vaccination. The V gene is TRBV11-3, the J gene TRBJ2-1; 13 nucleotides match TRBD2. The CDR3 region has the DNA TGTGCCAGCAGCACAACCGGGACTAGCGGGGCGAGCTCCTACAATGAGCAGTTCTTC. Translation: CASSTTGTSGASSYNEQFF.